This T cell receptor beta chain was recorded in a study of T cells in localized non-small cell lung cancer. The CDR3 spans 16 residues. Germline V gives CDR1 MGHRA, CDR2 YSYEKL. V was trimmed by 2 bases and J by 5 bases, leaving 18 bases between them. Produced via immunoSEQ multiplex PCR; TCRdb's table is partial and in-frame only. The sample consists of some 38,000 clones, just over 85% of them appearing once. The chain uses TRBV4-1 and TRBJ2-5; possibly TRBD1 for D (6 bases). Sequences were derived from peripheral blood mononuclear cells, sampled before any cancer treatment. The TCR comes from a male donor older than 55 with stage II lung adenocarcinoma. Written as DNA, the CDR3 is TGCGCCAGCAGCCAATATACAGGGTCAAGCTCTGAGACCCAGTACTTC. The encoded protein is CASSQYTGSSSETQYF.